This T cell receptor (beta chain) was sequenced during a study of T cells after posttransplantation cyclophosphamide. The repertoire was sequenced with immunoSEQ multiplex PCR; TCRdb's copy has only in-frame clones and lacks some. The repertoire holds about 16,000 clones, with around 94% as singletons. Per germline, CDR1 MGHRA and CDR2 YSYEKL. The V and J ends lost 6 bases and 7 bases, in that order; junction bases with no gene match: 9. This CDR3 contains 15 residues. Regarding the study as a whole: Donor-recipient repertoire similarity was low at 1-2 months, rising over year one. Tissue-infiltrating T cells from skin or gut overlapped little with blood T cells. TRB clonality was highly associated with recipient CMV seropositivity and reactivation.

In regard to this clone: Its target is unknown.

Cells defined as naive were viable CD3+CD4+ or CD3+CD8+ and CCR7+CD45RA+CD45RO-CD95-CD27+CD28+. On the day of bone marrow donation, the related graft donor provided peripheral blood. Sequenced input: naive CD4+ T cells sorted from blood. This sequence originates from a woman in her 50s in good health and a related stem cell transplant donor. The J gene is TRBJ1-4, the V gene TRBV4-1, with 9 bases that match TRBD1. The CDR3 DNA follows: TGCGCCAGCAGTCCTCTCGGGACAGGGAGTGAAAAACTGTTTTTT. Translation gives CASSPLGTGSEKLFF.